The entry below describes one T cell receptor (beta chain). The CDR3 sequence is 13 residues long. V was clipped by 3 bases and J by 3 bases, with 7 bases between them. Germline V lookup: CDR1 KGHSH, CDR2 LQKENI. The sample belongs to a study of blood T cell repertoires in COVID-19. The protocol was immunoSEQ multiplex PCR, while the TCRdb copy is restricted to in-frame clones and leaves out a portion. In the table there are 130,000 to 150,000 clones, 65% to 85% of which are singletons. This TCR was sampled from a woman aged 45-60 years who had been exposed to COVID-19. This chain uses TRBV18 with TRBJ2-3, with a tentative D call TRBD2 (5 bases). The sequenced sample consisted of PBMCs or T cells enriched from blood (not recorded which). In DNA, the CDR3 is TGTGCCAGCTCACCCGAGGGAACAGATACGCAGTATTTT. It codes for CASSPEGTDTQYF.